This TCR beta chain was sequenced for a study of tumor-infiltrating lymphocytes in primary liver carcinoma. About the research overall: Patients had primary liver carcinoma treated by surgical resection. Patients included men and women of 30 to 69 years. Study-level findings and limits: It was tumor-adjacent and tumor-blood pairs that overlapped less than tumor region pairs did. Compared with blood, tumor repertoires held significantly more in their top 250 clones.

Trimming left V 3 bases short and J 2 bases short, with 12 bases between. This CDR3 has 15 amino acids. Germline CDR1 reads PRHDT; CDR2 reads FYEKMQ (reference sequence). They got blood RNA out of unsorted whole blood and also pulled out germline DNA. The researchers produced TCR beta cDNA from 500 to 550 ng total RNA with a constant-region primer. Construction of TCR beta libraries relied on three successive nested multiplex PCR rounds employing slightly modified ARM-PCR. Two initial PCR rounds of around 9 cycles each paired TRBV1-TRBV30 forward primers with a C-beta reverse primer. TCRdb independently ran MiXCR on the multiplex PCR reads; one entry per CDR3 protein. The profile shows about 180,000 distinct CDR3 sequences, about 60% of them singletons. About this clonotype itself: Its antigen is not known.

Sequenced sample: peripheral blood. The receptor was derived from a man in his forties with primary liver carcinoma and hepatitis B virus infection. The gene calls are TRBV13 and TRBJ2-3, with D perhaps matching TRBD2 (5 bases). CDR3 protein: CASSFTGDYTDTQYF. The CDR3 nucleotides are TGTGCCAGCAGCTTCACTGGAGACTACACAGATACGCAGTATTTT.